The entry that follows covers one T cell receptor beta chain sequence. The entry originates in a study of blood T cell repertoires in COVID-19. Looking at the study overall: Researchers got acute and convalescent COVID-19 samples from the United States, Italy and Spain.

Enrollment of patients from Seattle took place during active infection, with longitudinal follow-up. The assay was immunoSEQ multiplex PCR, and TCRdb's table has in-frame clones only and misses some. The data contain about 160,000 clones, about 85% of them singletons. The sequence was obtained from a woman aged 50 to 60 with COVID-19, enrolled during active disease. The specimen was peripheral blood.

The CDR3 DNA follows: TGTGCCAGCAGCTCGGAGACCTACGGGGAGACCCAGTACTTC. Amino acids: CASSSETYGETQYF. The rearrangement uses TRBV7-9 and TRBJ2-5; D is uncertain. CDR3 length: 14 amino acids. Germline lookup yields CDR1 SEHNR and CDR2 FQNEAQ (reference sequence). Trimming shortened V by 4 bases and J by 5 bases, and 14 bases separated the two germline ends.